These 30 T cell receptor beta chains were all obtained from the same sample, sequenced in a study of Graves' ophthalmopathy and Graves' hyperthyroidism. For repertoire sequencing, the TCR beta CDR3 regions were amplified from RNA transcripts. The authors performed first-round RT-PCR with HTBI primers and then a second-round multiplex PCR. MiXCR was run by TCRdb on the multiplex PCR reads, yielding one entry per CDR3 protein. In the table there are approximately 1.2 million distinct CDR3 sequences, about two fifths of which are singletons. Sequencing was carried out using peripheral blood or thyroid tissue (not recorded which). These receptors originate from an adult man with Graves' hyperthyroidism.

The chain combines TRBV10-3 with TRBJ2-7; TRBD2 matches 10 bases. This CDR3 comprises 17 residues. After removal of 0 bases from V and 0 bases from J, the junction contained 5 bases not matched to a gene. The germline V gene encodes CDR1 ENHRY and CDR2 SYGVKD. The CDR3 is CAISESAAGGPSYEQYF. The CDR3 DNA is TGTGCCATCAGTGAGTCTGCAGCGGGAGGGCCCTCCTACGAGCAGTACTTC.

This clonotype was picked up many times. The chain carries TRBV6-5 and TRBJ1-5; D gene uncertain. The V end lost 6 bases, the J end lost 5 bases, and 11 bases lay between the germline ends. Germline V lookup: CDR1 MNHEY, CDR2 SVGAGI. CDR3 length equals 13 residues. The CDR3 nucleotides read TGTGCCAGCAGACCTGGAGAACATCAGCCCCAGCATTTT. It specifies CASRPGEHQPQHF.

V and J are TRBV7-2 and TRBJ2-7; either TRBD1 or TRBD2 may supply D (6 bases each). Germline assignment: CDR1 SGHTA and CDR2 FQGNSA. This CDR3 has 15 amino acids. V dropped 1 base and J dropped 3 bases, with 13 bases sitting between them. The CDR3 region has the DNA TGTGCCAGCAGCTTAGAGGGGGGTGTTTACTACGAGCAGTACTTC. Encoded protein: CASSLEGGVYYEQYF.

This chain links TRBV4-1 with TRBJ1-3; 10 bases align to TRBD1. There are 15 residues in the CDR3. The J segment lost 4 bases and the V segment lost 7 bases, leaving 7 bases of the junction unmatched. CDR1 is MGHRA and CDR2 is YSYEKL in the germline V gene. The CDR3: CASTRDRGSGNTIYF. The CDR3 DNA sequence: TGCGCCAGCACCCGGGACAGGGGTTCCGGAAACACCATATATTTT.

The chain couples TRBV7-2 to TRBJ1-6, with TRBD1 identical over 10 bases. J lost 11 bases, V lost 5 bases, and 6 bases had no gene match. The CDR3 runs 14 residues. Looked up from germline, CDR1 is SGHTA and CDR2 is FQGNSA. DNA for the CDR3: TGTGCCAGCAGCGCACAGGGACAGGGGACACCCCTCCACTTT. It specifies CASSAQGQGTPLHF.

This clonotype has at least ten counts. The chain combines TRBV12-3 or TRBV12-4 with TRBJ1-2, with no clear D. V was clipped by 5 bases and J by 5 bases, with 15 bases between them. The CDR3 totals 14 residues. CDR3 in amino acids: CASSPGNRGYGYTF. As DNA, the CDR3 is TGTGCCAGCAGTCCCGGGAACCGAGGTTATGGCTACACCTTC.

The chain recombines TRBV15 with TRBJ2-7; possibly TRBD2 for D (6 bases). Germline V gene lookup returns CDR1 LNHNV and CDR2 YYDKDF (reference sequence). The V end lost 0 bases, the J end lost 3 bases, and 9 bases lay between the germline ends. This CDR3 has 14 residues. CDR3 protein: CATSRDSSGYEQYF. CDR3 in DNA: TGTGCCACCAGCAGAGATAGTAGCGGCTACGAGCAGTACTTC. Variable domain in full (rest from reference TRBV15 and TRBJ2-7): DAMVIQNPRYQVTQFGKPVTLSCSQTLNHNVMYWYQQKSSQAPKLLFHYYDKDFNNEADTPDNFQSRRPNTSFCFLDIRSPGLGDTAMYLCATSRDSSGYEQYFGPGTRLTVT.

This clonotype was seen at least ten times. This chain connects TRBV5-1 to TRBJ1-2; 9 bases fit TRBD1. The trim removed 3 bases at V and 8 bases at J, leaving 17 bases unmatched. CDR1 and CDR2 (germline): SGHRS, YFSETQ. The CDR3 contains 17 residues. The CDR3 coding sequence is TGCGCCAGCAGCTCCCTCATTGGGACAGGGACTCCGGACGGCTACACCTTC. Translation: CASSSLIGTGTPDGYTF.

The chain employs TRBV15 and TRBJ2-1; D remains unclear. This CDR3 has 13 amino acids. The germline V gene encodes CDR1 LNHNV and CDR2 YYDKDF (reference sequence). V was pared by 1 base and J by 10 bases, with 11 bases between. The CDR3 loop reads CATSRVRSGEQFF. Written as DNA, the CDR3 is TGTGCCACCAGCAGAGTCAGGTCCGGGGAGCAGTTCTTC.

J is TRBJ1-4 and V is TRBV4-3; D possibly corresponds to TRBD1 (6 bases). Deletions cut 5 bases from V and 5 bases from J, with 18 bases between. Germline CDR1 LGHNA, CDR2 YSLEER. This CDR3 region has 16 residues. The CDR3 coding sequence is TGCGCCAGCAGCGATTCCGGGACACGAGAAAATGAAAAACTGTTTTTT. This sequence encodes CASSDSGTRENEKLFF.

Ten or more counts support this clonotype. The V and J genes are TRBV6-6 and TRBJ1-5; 7 bases align to TRBD1. CDR3 length equals 15 residues. CDR1 and CDR2 (germline): MNHNY, SVGAGI (reference sequence). V shed 5 bases and J 3 bases; nucleotides not matched to a gene: 7. CDR3 DNA sequence: TGTGCCAGCAGTAAGACAGGGTCTGCCAATCAGCCCCAGCATTTT. This gives the protein CASSKTGSANQPQHF.

For this clonotype: One end of the junction fails to match germline, which may point to a read error. J is TRBJ1-1 and V is TRBV2; no firm D call. Germline V gives CDR1 SNHLY, CDR2 FYNNEI. The CDR3 spans 12 residues. CDR3 sequence reads: CVSSDWTGKAFF. DNA for the CDR3: TGTGTCAGCAGTGATTGGACGGGAAAAGCTTTCTTT.

The genes are TRBV20-1 and TRBJ2-7, with 10 bases lining up with TRBD2. The ends lost 3 bases at V and 7 bases at J; junction bases unmatched: 6. From germline, CDR1 is DFQATT and CDR2 SNEGSKA (reference sequence). The CDR3 has 13 residues. The CDR3 DNA is TGCAGTGCTAGTCCCGGACTAGCGGCGGAGCAGTACTTC. Protein sequence: CSASPGLAAEQYF.

This chain uses TRBV7-9 with TRBJ2-6; tentative D call: TRBD1 (6 bases). This CDR3 comprises 16 residues. Trimming took off 5 bases at V and 2 bases at J, with 13 bases between the two ends. Germline assignment: CDR1 SEHNR and CDR2 FQNEAQ (reference sequence). In DNA, the CDR3 is TGTGCCAGCAGCATCGTCGGACAGACTGGGGCCAACGTCCTGACTTTC. Encoded protein: CASSIVGQTGANVLTF. The full variable domain, rest sourced from reference TRBV7-9 and TRBJ2-6, is DTGVSQNPRHKITKRGQNVTFRCDPISEHNRLYWYRQTLGQGPEFLTYFQNEAQLEKSRLLSDRFSAERPKGSFSTLEIQRTEQGDSAMYLCASSIVGQTGANVLTFGAGSRLTVL.

The chain has TRBV6-5 and TRBJ1-1; the D gene is possibly TRBD1 (6 bases). The V end lost 0 bases, the J end lost 1 base, and 9 bases lay between the germline ends. This CDR3 is built from 15 residues. The germline V gene encodes CDR1 MNHEY and CDR2 SVGAGI. In DNA, the CDR3 is TGTGCCAGCAGTTACTCTCTGGGACAGAACACTGAAGCTTTCTTT. This sequence encodes CASSYSLGQNTEAFF.

This clonotype has a single count. An end of the junction does not agree with germline; a read error may underlie this. The genes are TRBV10-3 and TRBJ1-1, with D perhaps matching TRBD1 (5 bases). Germline loops: CDR1 ENHRY, CDR2 SYGVKD. The CDR3 extends over 13 amino acids. CDR3 residues: CASSDDRRTEAFF. CDR3 bases: TGTGCCAGCAGTGACGACAGACGCACTGAAGCTTTCTTT.

This clonotype was seen ten or more times. The chain employs TRBV19 and TRBJ1-5; possibly TRBD1 for D (6 bases). Germline values: CDR1 LNHDA, CDR2 SQIVND (reference sequence). The germline V and J ends were trimmed by 4 bases and 0 bases, with 13 bases remaining between them. The CDR3 extends over 16 amino acids. The CDR3 sequence is CASSNSWTDSNQPQHF. For the CDR3, the DNA is TGTGCCAGTAGTAATAGTTGGACAGATAGCAATCAGCCCCAGCATTTT.

This clonotype turned up a few times. A read error may explain this, as a much larger clone is one base away. The final CDR3 position lacks the conserved phenylalanine or tryptophan, pointing to a likely read error. CDR3 sequence: CASSEMGNRVRGYTL. The CDR3 coding sequence is TGTGCCAGCAGTGAAATGGGAAACAGGGTTCGAGGCTACACCCTC. The chain employs TRBV2 and TRBJ1-2, with a weak D call TRBD1 (6 bases). With 2 bases removed from V and 8 bases from J, the gap between germline ends came to 18 bases. Germline-derived CDR1 and CDR2 are SNHLY and FYNNEI. The CDR3 sequence is 15 residues long.

This clonotype was seen repeatedly, ten times or more. The chain links TRBV10-3 to TRBJ2-7, with D perhaps TRBD1 (6 bases). Germline loops: CDR1 ENHRY, CDR2 SYGVKD. The V end lost 3 bases, the J end lost 2 bases, and 11 bases lay between the germline ends. The CDR3 consists of 14 residues. CDR3 protein: CAISELQGTYEQYF. As DNA, the CDR3 is TGTGCCATCAGTGAATTACAGGGTACCTACGAGCAGTACTTC.

This clonotype was observed once. The genes are TRBV9 and TRBJ2-7, with D perhaps being TRBD1 or TRBD2 (5 bases each). Germline CDR1 and CDR2: SGDLS and YYNGEE. CDR3 length: 14 residues. Trimming left V 0 bases short and J 3 bases short, with 10 bases between. The chain's CDR3 is CASSVDGTFYEQYF. The CDR3 DNA reads TGTGCCAGCAGCGTAGACGGGACCTTCTACGAGCAGTACTTC.

This clonotype was seen at least ten times. The chain carries TRBV25-1 and TRBJ2-7; D not resolved. The germline V gene has CDR1 MGHDK and CDR2 SYGVNS. Trimming removed 3 bases from V and 4 bases from J, with 7 bases in between. CDR3 length equals 12 residues. The CDR3: CASSDWDYEQYF. CDR3 DNA sequence: TGTGCCAGCAGTGACTGGGATTACGAGCAGTACTTC.

In this sample, this clonotype turned up a few times. One end of the junction varies from germline; a read error may be responsible. The chain recombines TRBV7-9 with TRBJ1-5; TRBD1 matches at 8 bases. CDR3 length: 15 residues. In germline, CDR1 is SEHNR, CDR2 FQNEAQ (reference sequence). The CDR3 DNA reads as TGCGCCAGCAGCTACAGGGGGGTTAGGGATCAGCCCCAGCATTTT. Amino acids: CASSYRGVRDQPQHF.

This clonotype was detected many times. V is TRBV7-9 and J is TRBJ1-5; D is undetermined. With 4 bases removed from V and 3 bases from J, the gap between germline ends came to 10 bases. Germline assignment: CDR1 SEHNR and CDR2 FQNEAQ (reference sequence). The CDR3 consists of 14 residues. CDR3 loop: CASSSDGFNQPQHF. The CDR3 DNA reads as TGTGCCAGCAGCTCGGACGGATTCAATCAGCCCCAGCATTTT.

The chain links TRBV5-6 to TRBJ2-2, with D uncertain. The length of the CDR3 is 15 residues. V lost 1 base to trimming and J lost 5 bases, with 12 bases between them. From germline, CDR1 is SGHDT and CDR2 YYEEEE. Here the CDR3 reads CASSLSTARTGELFF. CDR3 bases: TGTGCCAGCAGCTTGTCTACGGCGCGGACCGGGGAGCTGTTTTTT.

This clonotype was seen ten or more times. The chain uses TRBV29-1 and TRBJ1-2; 9 bases are a match to TRBD1. Looked up from germline, CDR1 is SQVTM and CDR2 is ANQGSEA. Losses at the gene ends were 7 bases for V and 8 bases for J; bases not matched to a gene: 11. This CDR3 has 13 amino acids. The CDR3 DNA is TGCAGCGCCCGACAGGGGGAGTTGAGCGGCTACACCTTC. Protein product: CSARQGELSGYTF.

Ten or more counts support this clonotype. J is TRBJ1-4 and V is TRBV20-1; no clear D. This CDR3 has 13 amino acids. Germline V gene sequence: CDR1 DFQATT, CDR2 SNEGSKA (reference sequence). Trimming shortened V by 5 bases and J by 11 bases, and 18 bases separated the two germline ends. CDR3 protein: CSAGGGSSGKLFF. The CDR3, as DNA: TGCAGTGCTGGCGGAGGCTCTAGTGGGAAACTGTTTTTT.

Details on this clonotype: Here the CDR3 omits its conserved ending phenylalanine or tryptophan, so a read error is the likely source. This chain joins TRBV7-9 and TRBJ2-5; 8 bases line up with TRBD2. CDR3 length: 14 amino acids. Germline V gene data show CDR1 as SEHNR and CDR2 as FQNEAQ (reference sequence). V lost 5 bases and J lost 9; bases outside the gene matches: 11. For the CDR3, the DNA is TGTGCCAGCAGCGAGTCGGGCTCGCGGGAGGCCCAGTACTAC. This gives the protein CASSESGSREAQYY.

The V and J genes are TRBV19 and TRBJ1-2; D not resolved. Germline loops: CDR1 LNHDA, CDR2 SQIVND (reference sequence). This CDR3 spans 11 amino acids. CDR3 sequence: CAREAIYGYTF. The CDR3 DNA reads as TGTGCTAGGGAGGCGATCTATGGCTACACCTTC.

This clonotype was counted a few times. This may come from a read error, since a much larger clone is one base off. The rearrangement joins TRBV7-9 to TRBJ1-1, with D unclear. Trimming removed 2 bases at V and 4 bases at J, with 14 bases between. The germline CDR1 and CDR2 sequences are SEHNR and FQNEAQ (reference sequence). The CDR3 runs 15 residues. The CDR3 is CASSLPSSQSTEAFF. The CDR3 bases are TGTGCCAGCAGCTTACCATCCTCGCAGAGCACTGAAGCTTTCTTT.

This clonotype was counted only a few times. This clone may be a read error of a much larger clone one base away. This chain links TRBV9 with TRBJ1-3, with D perhaps matching TRBD1 (6 bases). The germline V and J ends were trimmed by 3 bases and 3 bases, with 16 bases remaining between them. The CDR3 length is 16 residues. From germline, CDR1 is SGDLS and CDR2 YYNGEE. CDR3 sequence reads: CASSEGGAGYGNTIYF. In DNA, the CDR3 is TGTGCCAGCAGCGAGGGGGGAGCCGGCTATGGAAACACCATATATTTT.